This T cell receptor (beta chain) was documented in a study of blood T cell repertoires in COVID-19. Across the study: The samples span acute and convalescent COVID-19 from the United States, Italy and Spain.

From germline, CDR1 is SGHNT and CDR2 YYREEE (reference sequence). This CDR3 is built from 16 residues. V shed 1 base and J shed 1 base, with 12 bases lying between them. The protocol was immunoSEQ multiplex PCR, while the TCRdb copy is restricted to in-frame clones and leaves out a portion. The sample records some 200,000 clones, around 90% being singletons. Cohort placement rested on clinical history that participants reported themselves. Two consecutive negative NP/OP PCR tests, clearance, or resolved symptoms defined Cohort 3 recovery. A single count supports this clone. V gene TRBV5-4 combines with J gene TRBJ1-3; D is unclear. This receptor was identified in a woman in her 30s who had recovered from COVID-19. The sequenced sample was PBMCs or T cells enriched from blood (not recorded which). CDR3 residues: CASSLRAGKSGNTIYF. CDR3 sequence (DNA): TGTGCCAGCAGCTTGAGGGCCGGGAAATCTGGAAACACCATATATTTT. Variable domain in full (rest from reference TRBV5-4 and TRBJ1-3): ETGVTQSPTHLIKTRGQQVTLRCSSQSGHNTVSWYQQALGQGPQFIFQYYREEENGRGNFPPRFSGLQFPNYSSELNVNALELDDSALYLCASSLRAGKSGNTIYFGEGSWLTVV.